These 27 T cell receptor beta chains were sequenced from one sample in a study of Ad26.COV2.S vaccination and SARS-CoV-2 variants. As to treatment: over 15 received Ad26.COV2.S at low or high dose, single or two shots; about 5 received placebo; per-sample allocation not given. Following the first vaccine or placebo injection, samples were taken on day 63. TCRdb keeps only in-frame clones here, not all; method: immunoSEQ multiplex PCR. The sample consists of 300,000 to 400,000 clones, 75% to 90% of them appearing once. Sequencing used peripheral blood, obtained in a trial of Ad26.COV2.S vaccine versus placebo. The receptors were sampled from a person between 18 and 59 years old who received the Ad26.COV2.S COVID-19 vaccine or a placebo.

The chain uses TRBV15 and TRBJ2-7; perhaps TRBD1 as D (6 bases). This CDR3 has 13 amino acids. Trimming left V 0 bases short and J 9 bases short, with 12 bases between. Germline CDR1 LNHNV, CDR2 YYDKDF (reference sequence). CDR3 amino acids: CATSRETGTGQYF. The CDR3 region has the DNA TGTGCCACCAGCAGAGAAACAGGGACGGGGCAGTACTTC.

The sample holds one count of this clone. The chain uses TRBV6-5 and TRBJ2-7, with D possibly matching TRBD2 (5 bases). Germline loops: CDR1 MNHEY, CDR2 SVGAGI. This CDR3 is built from 14 residues. V was cut by 6 bases and J by 4 bases, with 16 bases left in between. The CDR3 here is CASSRSGHGYEQYF. DNA for the CDR3: TGTGCCAGCAGCCGCAGCGGTCACGGATACGAGCAGTACTTC.

The chain uses TRBV19 and TRBJ2-1; 12 nucleotides align to TRBD2. CDR1 is LNHDA, CDR2 SQIVND, per germline (reference sequence). The CDR3 consists of 17 residues. V shed 5 bases, J shed 9 bases, and the junction held 14 bases outside the gene matches. The CDR3 region has the DNA TGTGCCAGTAGTCTGAACCCGACTAGCGGGAGTAACGGTGAGCAGTTCTTC. Protein: CASSLNPTSGSNGEQFF.

This sequence joins TRBV7-8 and TRBJ1-2, with unresolved D. Trimming stripped 1 base from V and 5 bases from J, with 8 bases between. The CDR3 loop spans 13 amino acids. Germline lookup yields CDR1 SGHVS and CDR2 FQNEAQ. The CDR3 DNA sequence: TGTGCCAGCAGCTTAGAGAAAAGTTATGGCTACACCTTC. Protein sequence: CASSLEKSYGYTF.

The chain joins TRBV20-1 to TRBJ1-2, with D possibly being TRBD1 (5 bases). The CDR3 totals 11 residues. Germline V gene sequence: CDR1 DFQATT, CDR2 SNEGSKA (reference sequence). The CDR3 sequence is CRGESMDGYTF. CDR3 coding DNA: TGCAGGGGGGAGAGTATGGATGGCTACACCTTC.

This chain links TRBV20-1 with TRBJ2-3; D gene unclear. Germline V gene sequence: CDR1 DFQATT, CDR2 SNEGSKA (reference sequence). V lost 6 bases and J 1 base, leaving 5 bases between the germline ends. There are 11 residues in the CDR3. The CDR3 reads CSAGRTDTQYF. DNA for the CDR3: TGCAGTGCAGGCCGCACAGATACGCAGTATTTT.

This chain's CDR3 is CASSRGLQGHYGYTF. CDR3 sequence (DNA): TGTGCCAGTAGTAGGGGACTACAGGGACACTATGGCTACACCTTC. The genes are TRBV19 and TRBJ1-2, with a tentative D call TRBD1 (6 bases). The CDR3 has 15 residues. Between the trimmed V and J ends, which lost 4 bases and 3 bases, there was a span of 15 bases. CDR1 is LNHDA and CDR2 is SQIVND in the germline V gene (reference sequence).

In this sample, this clone turned up once. The J gene is TRBJ2-5, the V gene TRBV7-2, with D maybe TRBD1 (5 bases). This CDR3 is 15 amino acids long. In germline, CDR1 is SGHTA, CDR2 FQGNSA. Trimming took 1 base from V and 1 from J, leaving 10 bases between them. The CDR3 loop reads CASSLVGQGQETQYF. CDR3 DNA sequence: TGTGCCAGCAGCTTAGTTGGGCAGGGCCAAGAGACCCAGTACTTC.

Concerning this clone itself: One end of the junction varies from germline; a read error may be responsible. V is TRBV6-1 and J is TRBJ2-7, with D perhaps TRBD2 (6 bases). Germline loops: CDR1 MNHNS, CDR2 SASEGT. This CDR3 region has 11 residues. For the CDR3, the DNA is TGTGCCAGCAGTGAATGGAGGGCACCGGCGTTC. Its protein product is CASSEWRAPAF.

The chain joins TRBV9 to TRBJ2-7; tentatively, D is TRBD1 or TRBD2 (5 bases each). With 10 bases removed from V and 4 bases from J, the gap between germline ends came to 15 bases. The CDR3 sequence is 12 residues long. Per germline, CDR1 SGDLS and CDR2 YYNGEE. The CDR3 DNA follows: TGTGCCGGCCCGGGGCGAGCTTACGAGCAGTACTTC. Its translation: CAGPGRAYEQYF.

The V and J genes are TRBV14 and TRBJ1-1; D gene ambiguous. Germline V gene sequence: CDR1 SGHDN, CDR2 FVKESK. V was shortened by 0 bases and J by 1 base, with 6 bases between the two germline ends. CDR3 length: 14 amino acids. The CDR3 reads CASSQDGGNTEAFF. CDR3 in DNA: TGTGCCAGCAGCCAAGACGGAGGGAACACTGAAGCTTTCTTT.

V gene TRBV2 combines with J gene TRBJ2-3; D is possibly TRBD1 (6 bases). The CDR3 spans 17 residues. CDR1 and CDR2 (germline): SNHLY, FYNNEI. Trimming shortened V by 3 bases and J by 4 bases, and 20 bases separated the two germline ends. Written as DNA, the CDR3 is TGTGCCAGCAGTGAGGCGGAACAGGGAGAAGTCCCAGATACGCAGTATTTT. Its protein product is CASSEAEQGEVPDTQYF.

The V and J genes are TRBV11-2 and TRBJ1-6; D is unclear. CDR1 SGHAT and CDR2 FQNNGV come from the germline V gene. With 11 bases removed from V and 4 bases from J, the gap between germline ends came to 12 bases. CDR3 length: 13 residues. Written as DNA, the CDR3 is TGTGCCGGATTGGCGGTTTATAATTCACCCCTCCACTTT. The encoded protein is CAGLAVYNSPLHF.

The rearrangement joins TRBV27 to TRBJ2-2, with a weak D call TRBD2 (7 bases). The CDR3 has 16 residues. Germline-derived CDR1 and CDR2 are MNHEY and SMNVEV (reference sequence). Trimming stripped 3 bases from V and 0 bases from J, with 11 bases between. DNA of the CDR3: TGTGCCAGCAGTTTGGCGGGGGCTTCGAACACCGGGGAGCTGTTTTTT. This gives the protein CASSLAGASNTGELFF.

The gene calls are TRBV7-9 and TRBJ1-4; D not certain. V shed 5 bases and J shed 5 bases, with 12 bases lying between them. Germline V gene sequence: CDR1 SEHNR, CDR2 FQNEAQ (reference sequence). There are 14 residues in the CDR3. The CDR3 region is CASSRSMLNEKLFF. CDR3 DNA: TGTGCCAGCAGCCGATCGATGCTAAATGAAAAACTGTTTTTT. Full variable domain (rest looked up from reference TRBV7-9 and TRBJ1-4): DTGVSQNPRHKITKRGQNVTFRCDPISEHNRLYWYRQTLGQGPEFLTYFQNEAQLEKSRLLSDRFSAERPKGSFSTLEIQRTEQGDSAMYLCASSRSMLNEKLFFGSGTQLSVL.

The J gene is TRBJ2-1, the V gene TRBV25-1; the D is unclear. CDR1 MGHDK and CDR2 SYGVNS come from the germline V gene. The CDR3 extends over 14 amino acids. Between the trimmed V and J ends, which lost 0 bases and 5 bases, there was a span of 8 bases. The CDR3 is CASSEYGSDNEQFF. CDR3 bases: TGTGCCAGCAGTGAATATGGTTCAGACAATGAGCAGTTCTTC.

The V and J genes are TRBV5-1 and TRBJ2-1; D is ambiguous. The CDR3 extends over 15 amino acids. In germline, CDR1 is SGHRS, CDR2 YFSETQ. Trimming took off 1 base at V and 7 bases at J, with 15 bases between the two ends. For the CDR3, the DNA is TGCGCCAGCAGCTTGTATCCTTTAGGGCGAAATGAGCAGTTCTTC. It translates to CASSLYPLGRNEQFF.

The chain joins TRBV19 to TRBJ1-6; D gene uncertain. Germline assignment: CDR1 LNHDA and CDR2 SQIVND (reference sequence). CDR3 length: 12 amino acids. Trimming took off 5 bases at V and 6 bases at J, with 5 bases between the two ends. For the CDR3, the DNA is TGTGCCAGTAGTCGGAGTAATTCACCCCTCCACTTT. It yields the protein CASSRSNSPLHF.

The chain is built from TRBV4-1 and TRBJ2-6; no reliable D call. Germline assignment: CDR1 MGHRA and CDR2 YSYEKL. This CDR3 spans 18 amino acids. V was clipped by 1 base and J by 2 bases, with 15 bases between them. The CDR3 nucleotides read TGCGCCAGCAGCCAAGCGATGGTTCGCACGACTGGGGCCAACGTCCTGACTTTC. Amino acid sequence: CASSQAMVRTTGANVLTF.

V and J are TRBV6-5 and TRBJ2-7; D is unresolved. The CDR3 has 12 amino acids. Deletions cut 7 bases from V and 2 bases from J, with 9 bases between. Germline values: CDR1 MNHEY, CDR2 SVGAGI. CDR3 DNA sequence: TGTGCCAGCATCAGCCTTCCCTACGAGCAGTACTTC. Translating gives CASISLPYEQYF.

The chain combines TRBV6-1 with TRBJ2-1, with D tentatively TRBD2 (5 bases). Trimming pared 2 bases from V and 14 bases from J, leaving 13 bases between. In germline, CDR1 is MNHNS, CDR2 SASEGT. This CDR3 is built from 12 residues. Here the CDR3 reads CASSESEAPEFF. The CDR3 coding sequence is TGTGCCAGCAGTGAATCGGAGGCCCCGGAGTTCTTC.

CDR3 DNA sequence: TGTGCCAGTAGTTCCTCCGGGACAGGGGAACGGGACATTCAGTACTTC. Its protein product is CASSSSGTGERDIQYF. The chain carries TRBV19 and TRBJ2-4, with 10 bases fitting TRBD1. V lost 5 bases to trimming and J lost 8 bases; unmatched junction nucleotides: 12. Germline values: CDR1 LNHDA, CDR2 SQIVND (reference sequence). This CDR3 has 16 amino acids.

The chain is built from TRBV9 and TRBJ2-1; D is undetermined. The CDR3 is made up of 12 amino acids. With 2 bases removed from V and 10 bases from J, the gap between germline ends came to 10 bases. Germline-derived CDR1 and CDR2 are SGDLS and YYNGEE. The CDR3 coding sequence is TGTGCCAGCAGCGTCGGGCGAGAGGAGCAGTTCTTC. Amino acid sequence: CASSVGREEQFF. Together with reference TRBV9 and TRBJ2-1, the CDR3 gives the full variable domain: DSGVTQTPKHLITATGQRVTLRCSPRSGDLSVYWYQQSLDQGLQFLIQYYNGEERAKGNILERFSAQQFPDLHSELNLSSLELGDSALYFCASSVGREEQFFGPGTRLTVL.

The gene calls are TRBV5-3 and TRBJ2-7, with 14 bases lining up with TRBD2. TRBV5-3 falls under the ORF class, with uncertain function. V was clipped by 2 bases and J by 3 bases; unmatched bases: 10. This CDR3 comprises 18 residues. In DNA form, the CDR3 reads TGTGCCAGAAGCTTACGGATGGGACTAGCGGGAGATCACTACGAGCAGTACTTC. Translation: CARSLRMGLAGDHYEQYF.

The V and J genes are TRBV7-8 and TRBJ2-3; D perhaps matches TRBD2 (6 bases). CDR3 size: 15 residues. CDR1 SGHVS and CDR2 FQNEAQ come from the germline V gene. Trimming pared 1 base from V and 2 bases from J, leaving 10 bases between. Written as DNA, the CDR3 is TGTGCCAGCAGCTTAGGGACTAAAACCACAGATACGCAGTATTTT. This codes for CASSLGTKTTDTQYF.

The V gene is TRBV2, the J gene TRBJ1-5, with D possibly matching TRBD1 (6 bases). The CDR3 sequence is 17 residues long. CDR1 SNHLY and CDR2 FYNNEI come from the germline V gene. The V end lost 4 bases, the J end lost 1 base, and 17 bases lay between the germline ends. As DNA, the CDR3 is TGTGCCAGCAGTGTCTTTGGGAACAGGGCCAGCAATCAGCCCCAGCATTTT. Residues: CASSVFGNRASNQPQHF.

This rearrangement joins TRBV2 to TRBJ2-5; 7 nucleotides align to TRBD2. CDR1 is SNHLY, CDR2 FYNNEI, per germline. The CDR3 is 14 residues long. V trimming: 2 bases; J trimming: 4 bases; junction bases outside the gene matches: 4. CDR3 sequence reads: CASSENGGGETQYF. The DNA for the CDR3 is TGTGCCAGCAGTGAAAATGGGGGGGGAGAGACCCAGTACTTC.